The 15 T cell receptor beta chains below come from one sample, sequenced in a study of cytomegalovirus exposure and HLA in healthy donors. The PCR was carried out with 60 Vbeta primers and 13 Jbeta primers. The assay was immunoSEQ multiplex PCR, and TCRdb's table has in-frame clones only and misses some. The repertoire has 190,000 or so clones, around 86% of them found once; the top ten carry approximately 10%. Input material: PBMCs. These receptors were collected from a woman aged 45 to 65 in good health and CMV-seropositive.

This clone was observed once. J is TRBJ2-2 and V is TRBV5-1; 8 bases fit TRBD1. The V and J ends lost 0 bases and 5 bases, in that order; junction bases with no gene match: 9. Looked up from germline, CDR1 is SGHRS and CDR2 is YFSETQ. The CDR3 covers 17 residues. CDR3 in amino acids: CASSLDPRQGWTGELFF. The CDR3 DNA follows: TGCGCCAGCAGCTTGGACCCTCGACAGGGGTGGACCGGGGAGCTGTTTTTT.

The chain recombines TRBV9 with TRBJ1-2; 7 positions agree with TRBD1. After removal of 4 bases from V and 4 bases from J, the junction contained 10 bases not matched to a gene. The germline V gene encodes CDR1 SGDLS and CDR2 YYNGEE. This CDR3 comprises 15 residues. The chain's CDR3 is CASSFLGTELYGYTF. In DNA, the CDR3 is TGTGCCAGCAGCTTCCTCGGGACAGAGCTCTATGGCTACACCTTC.

V is TRBV7-8 and J is TRBJ1-2; no reliable D call. Germline V gene sequence: CDR1 SGHVS, CDR2 FQNEAQ. The CDR3 is made up of 13 amino acids. Between the trimmed V and J ends, which lost 2 bases and 4 bases, there was a span of 8 bases. CDR3 sequence (DNA): TGTGCCAGCAGCTTACCAGGTGGCTATGGCTACACCTTC. Translation gives CASSLPGGYGYTF.

In this sample, this clone turned up a few times. This chain uses TRBV7-3 with TRBJ2-7; 12 bases line up with TRBD1. Per germline, CDR1 SGHTA and CDR2 FQGTGA. The junction had 4 bases not matched to a gene; V was cut back by 4 bases and J by 6 bases. This CDR3 has 14 residues. CDR3 amino acids: CASSSGQGASEQYF. CDR3 bases: TGTGCCAGCAGCTCGGGACAGGGGGCTAGCGAGCAGTACTTC.

The chain combines TRBV6-1 with TRBJ1-6; 9 bases fit TRBD1. The germline V gene encodes CDR1 MNHNS and CDR2 SASEGT. The V gene end was trimmed by 6 bases and the J gene end by 5 bases; junction bases not matched to a gene: 5. The CDR3 has 15 amino acids. CDR3 sequence: CASRRDRANNSPLHF. The CDR3 coding sequence is TGTGCCAGCAGGAGGGACAGGGCAAATAATTCACCCCTCCACTTT.

V and J are TRBV6-5 and TRBJ2-5; maybe TRBD1 (6 bases). V lost 6 bases to trimming and J lost 6 bases, with 14 bases between them. The CDR3 extends over 13 amino acids. The germline gives CDR1 MNHEY, CDR2 SVGAGI. As DNA, the CDR3 is TGTGCCAGCAGCGGACAGATTCAACAGACCCAGTACTTC. Amino acids: CASSGQIQQTQYF.

The V gene is TRBV29-1, the J gene TRBJ1-2; D ambiguous. Germline V CDR1 and CDR2: SQVTM, ANQGSEA. The CDR3 is made up of 13 amino acids. V lost 0 bases to trimming and J lost 4 bases, with 9 bases between them. The CDR3 loop is CSVEDDTRYGYTF. The CDR3, as DNA: TGCAGCGTTGAAGATGACACCCGCTATGGCTACACCTTC. Full variable domain (remainder filled in from reference TRBV29-1 and TRBJ1-2): SAVISQKPSRDICQRGTSLTIQCQVDSQVTMMFWYRQQPGQSLTLIATANQGSEATYESGFVIDKFPISRPNLTFSTLTVSNMSPEDSSIYLCSVEDDTRYGYTFGSGTRLTVV.

The V gene is TRBV4-1, the J gene TRBJ2-1; D perhaps matches TRBD2 (5 bases). The CDR3 runs 15 residues. CDR1 and CDR2 from the germline V gene are MGHRA and YSYEKL. Between the trimmed V and J ends, which lost 3 bases and 0 bases, there was a span of 9 bases. The CDR3 spells CASSHQADSYNEQFF. CDR3 nucleotide sequence: TGCGCCAGCAGCCATCAAGCGGACTCCTACAATGAGCAGTTCTTC.

The rearrangement joins TRBV13 to TRBJ1-1; perhaps TRBD1 as D (5 bases). Trimming took 5 bases from V and 3 from J, leaving 19 bases between them. The CDR3 consists of 16 residues. The germline gives CDR1 PRHDT, CDR2 FYEKMQ (reference sequence). The CDR3 sequence: CASSNTIRGGDTEAFF. The CDR3 bases are TGTGCCAGCAGCAACACAATTCGGGGAGGGGACACTGAAGCTTTCTTT.

The rearrangement links TRBV6-1 to TRBJ1-1, with D unclear. CDR1 and CDR2 from the germline V gene are MNHNS and SASEGT. The CDR3 has 13 amino acids. Between the trimmed V and J ends, which lost 2 bases and 4 bases, there was a span of 8 bases. The CDR3 coding sequence is TGTGCCAGCAGTGAATTGAGGAGCACTGAAGCTTTCTTT. It is translated as CASSELRSTEAFF.

The gene calls are TRBV11-3 and TRBJ1-6; possible D gene TRBD1, 5 bases. This CDR3 contains 14 residues. Germline V CDR1 and CDR2: SGHNT, YENEEA. V lost 5 bases and J 10 bases, leaving 15 bases between the germline ends. The CDR3 sequence is CASSPRAGDSPLHF. DNA of the CDR3: TGTGCCAGCAGCCCCAGGGCCGGAGACTCACCCCTCCACTTT.

This chain links TRBV30 with TRBJ2-1, with D possibly being TRBD1 (8 bases). The CDR3 consists of 14 residues. Looked up from germline, CDR1 is GTSNPN and CDR2 is SVGIG (reference sequence). Trimming shortened V by 5 bases and J by 6 bases, and 17 bases separated the two germline ends. The DNA for the CDR3 is TGTGCCTGGGGCAACAGGGGGGGGACCAATGAGCAGTTCTTC. Its translation: CAWGNRGGTNEQFF.

The chain has TRBV18 and TRBJ1-5; TRBD1 is a possible D gene (6 bases). This CDR3 region has 17 residues. The V gene's germline CDR1 is KGHSH and CDR2 LQKENI. Trimming shortened V by 0 bases and J by 5 bases, and 17 bases separated the two germline ends. The CDR3: CASSPPGGRGRDQPQHF. CDR3 bases: TGTGCCAGCTCACCACCGGGCGGCAGGGGTCGGGATCAGCCCCAGCATTTT. Supplemented by reference TRBV18 and TRBJ1-5, the full variable domain reads NAGVMQNPRHLVRRRGQEARLRCSPMKGHSHVYWYRQLPEEGLKFMVYLQKENIIDESGMPKERFSAEFPKEGPSILRIQQVVRGDSAAYFCASSPPGGRGRDQPQHFGDGTRLSIL.

Only a few counts were recorded for this clone. The chain combines TRBV5-1 with TRBJ1-5; D is unresolved. CDR3 length: 14 residues. V was trimmed by 2 bases and J by 3 bases, leaving 9 bases between them. Germline V gene lookup returns CDR1 SGHRS and CDR2 YFSETQ. The CDR3 region is CASSFGGDNQPQHF. DNA for the CDR3: TGCGCCAGCAGCTTCGGCGGTGACAATCAGCCCCAGCATTTT. Looking up the rest from reference TRBV5-1 and TRBJ1-5 gives the full variable domain: KAGVTQTPRYLIKTRGQQVTLSCSPISGHRSVSWYQQTPGQGLQFLFEYFSETQRNKGNFPGRFSGRQFSNSRSEMNVSTLELGDSALYLCASSFGGDNQPQHFGDGTRLSIL.

This chain connects TRBV7-3 to TRBJ2-3; D uncertain. Trimming removed 5 bases at V and 0 bases at J, with 9 bases between. Germline CDR1 reads SGHTA; CDR2 reads FQGTGA. The CDR3 extends over 14 amino acids. Here the CDR3 reads CASSPGHSTDTQYF. The CDR3 DNA sequence: TGTGCCAGCAGCCCGGGTCACAGCACAGATACGCAGTATTTT.